The rows below give T cell receptor beta chains drawn from one sample of a study of T cells in Graves' hyperthyroidism and ophthalmopathy. TCRdb reanalysed the multiplex PCR reads using MiXCR and keeps one entry per CDR3 protein. The sample records some 770,000 distinct CDR3 sequences, about a sixth being singletons. Source material: blood. The receptors stem from a man aged 18 to 30 with Graves' hyperthyroidism. Each CDR3 is given with its conserved first and last residue. The order of the fields is V gene, clone size, J gene, D gene, CDR3 protein, CDR3 DNA. The D gene is left open where the match is weak. Size tells how often a clone was seen (once, few, many) or the class of an expanded clone, and some rows leave it out.

v_call: TRBV20-1; clone_size: once; j_call: TRBJ1-5; d_call: TRBD1; cdr3_aa: CSARDTTGGDQPQHF; cdr3_nt: TGCAGTGCTAGAGATACGACAGGGGGCGATCAGCCCCAGCATTTT
v_call: TRBV11-1; clone_size: many; j_call: TRBJ2-2; d_call: NA; cdr3_aa: CASSLSRFSGELFF; cdr3_nt: TGTGCCAGCAGCTTAAGTAGGTTTTCCGGGGAGCTGTTTTTT
v_call: TRBV11-3; clone_size: many; j_call: TRBJ2-2; d_call: TRBD2; cdr3_aa: CASSGTSGITGELFF; cdr3_nt: TGTGCCAGCAGCGGGACTAGCGGTATCACCGGGGAGCTGTTTTTT
v_call: TRBV6-2/TRBV6-3; clone_size: few; j_call: TRBJ2-7; d_call: TRBD2; cdr3_aa: CASSSRRLAGANEQYF; cdr3_nt: TGTGCCAGCAGCTCACGAAGACTAGCGGGAGCCAACGAGCAGTACTTC
v_call: TRBV5-5; clone_size: few; j_call: TRBJ1-1; d_call: NA; cdr3_aa: CASSFRLIGNTEAFF; cdr3_nt: TGTGCCAGCAGCTTCAGGTTAATCGGAAACACTGAAGCTTTCTTT
v_call: TRBV7-9; clone_size: NA; j_call: TRBJ2-2; d_call: TRBD1; cdr3_aa: CASSLAQQGLGELFF; cdr3_nt: TGTGCCAGCAGCTTAGCGCAACAGGGGCTCGGGGAGCTGTTTTTT
v_call: TRBV7-6; clone_size: few; j_call: TRBJ2-3; d_call: NA; cdr3_aa: CASSFAMRRGWDTQYF; cdr3_nt: TGTGCCAGCAGCTTTGCTATGCGGAGGGGGTGGGATACGCAGTATTTT
v_call: TRBV24-1; clone_size: few; j_call: TRBJ2-1; d_call: NA; cdr3_aa: CATSEVGGGDEQFF; cdr3_nt: TGTGCCACCAGTGAGGTAGGGGGGGGGGATGAGCAGTTCTTC
v_call: TRBV18; clone_size: many; j_call: TRBJ1-5; d_call: NA; cdr3_aa: CASSPDRGARQPQHF; cdr3_nt: TGTGCCAGCTCACCAGACCGGGGCGCAAGGCAGCCCCAGCATTTT
v_call: TRBV4-3; clone_size: NA; j_call: TRBJ2-3; d_call: TRBD2; cdr3_aa: CASSQDEGGSSDTQYF; cdr3_nt: TGCGCCAGCAGCCAAGATGAGGGCGGGAGCTCAGATACGCAGTATTTT
v_call: TRBV4-1; clone_size: NA; j_call: TRBJ2-3; d_call: TRBD2; cdr3_aa: CASSQEVAGGPDTQYF; cdr3_nt: TGCGCCAGCAGCCAAGAGGTGGCGGGAGGGCCAGATACGCAGTATTTT
v_call: TRBV29-1; clone_size: few; j_call: TRBJ1-2; d_call: NA; cdr3_aa: CSVESRVDYGYTF; cdr3_nt: TGCAGCGTTGAATCCAGGGTGGATTATGGCTACACCTTC
v_call: TRBV14; clone_size: NA; j_call: TRBJ2-7; d_call: NA; cdr3_aa: CASSQEGRYEQYF; cdr3_nt: TGTGCCAGCAGCCAAGAAGGGAGATACGAGCAGTACTTC
v_call: TRBV19; clone_size: few; j_call: TRBJ2-6; d_call: NA; cdr3_aa: CASSIRQDFSSGANVLTF; cdr3_nt: TGTGCCAGTAGTATCCGACAGGACTTTAGCTCTGGGGCCAACGTCCTGACTTTC
v_call: TRBV5-1; clone_size: many; j_call: TRBJ2-1; d_call: TRBD2; cdr3_aa: CASSSLAAEYNEQFF; cdr3_nt: TGCGCCAGCAGCTCACTAGCGGCGGAATACAATGAGCAGTTCTTC
v_call: TRBV28; clone_size: many; j_call: TRBJ1-5; d_call: NA; cdr3_aa: CASSLMDWGPQHF; cdr3_nt: TGTGCCAGCAGTTTGATGGACTGGGGGCCCCAGCATTTT
v_call: TRBV27; clone_size: many; j_call: TRBJ2-7; d_call: NA; cdr3_aa: CASSWDLWTEQYF; cdr3_nt: TGTGCCAGCAGTTGGGACCTTTGGACCGAGCAGTACTTC
v_call: TRBV28; clone_size: many; j_call: TRBJ1-1; d_call: NA; cdr3_aa: CASSPTINSNTEAFF; cdr3_nt: TGTGCCAGCAGTCCCACGATCAATTCGAACACTGAAGCTTTCTTT
v_call: TRBV7-2; clone_size: many; j_call: TRBJ1-1; d_call: NA; cdr3_aa: CASSLSEDTEAFF; cdr3_nt: TGTGCCAGCAGCTTATCCGAGGACACTGAAGCTTTCTTT